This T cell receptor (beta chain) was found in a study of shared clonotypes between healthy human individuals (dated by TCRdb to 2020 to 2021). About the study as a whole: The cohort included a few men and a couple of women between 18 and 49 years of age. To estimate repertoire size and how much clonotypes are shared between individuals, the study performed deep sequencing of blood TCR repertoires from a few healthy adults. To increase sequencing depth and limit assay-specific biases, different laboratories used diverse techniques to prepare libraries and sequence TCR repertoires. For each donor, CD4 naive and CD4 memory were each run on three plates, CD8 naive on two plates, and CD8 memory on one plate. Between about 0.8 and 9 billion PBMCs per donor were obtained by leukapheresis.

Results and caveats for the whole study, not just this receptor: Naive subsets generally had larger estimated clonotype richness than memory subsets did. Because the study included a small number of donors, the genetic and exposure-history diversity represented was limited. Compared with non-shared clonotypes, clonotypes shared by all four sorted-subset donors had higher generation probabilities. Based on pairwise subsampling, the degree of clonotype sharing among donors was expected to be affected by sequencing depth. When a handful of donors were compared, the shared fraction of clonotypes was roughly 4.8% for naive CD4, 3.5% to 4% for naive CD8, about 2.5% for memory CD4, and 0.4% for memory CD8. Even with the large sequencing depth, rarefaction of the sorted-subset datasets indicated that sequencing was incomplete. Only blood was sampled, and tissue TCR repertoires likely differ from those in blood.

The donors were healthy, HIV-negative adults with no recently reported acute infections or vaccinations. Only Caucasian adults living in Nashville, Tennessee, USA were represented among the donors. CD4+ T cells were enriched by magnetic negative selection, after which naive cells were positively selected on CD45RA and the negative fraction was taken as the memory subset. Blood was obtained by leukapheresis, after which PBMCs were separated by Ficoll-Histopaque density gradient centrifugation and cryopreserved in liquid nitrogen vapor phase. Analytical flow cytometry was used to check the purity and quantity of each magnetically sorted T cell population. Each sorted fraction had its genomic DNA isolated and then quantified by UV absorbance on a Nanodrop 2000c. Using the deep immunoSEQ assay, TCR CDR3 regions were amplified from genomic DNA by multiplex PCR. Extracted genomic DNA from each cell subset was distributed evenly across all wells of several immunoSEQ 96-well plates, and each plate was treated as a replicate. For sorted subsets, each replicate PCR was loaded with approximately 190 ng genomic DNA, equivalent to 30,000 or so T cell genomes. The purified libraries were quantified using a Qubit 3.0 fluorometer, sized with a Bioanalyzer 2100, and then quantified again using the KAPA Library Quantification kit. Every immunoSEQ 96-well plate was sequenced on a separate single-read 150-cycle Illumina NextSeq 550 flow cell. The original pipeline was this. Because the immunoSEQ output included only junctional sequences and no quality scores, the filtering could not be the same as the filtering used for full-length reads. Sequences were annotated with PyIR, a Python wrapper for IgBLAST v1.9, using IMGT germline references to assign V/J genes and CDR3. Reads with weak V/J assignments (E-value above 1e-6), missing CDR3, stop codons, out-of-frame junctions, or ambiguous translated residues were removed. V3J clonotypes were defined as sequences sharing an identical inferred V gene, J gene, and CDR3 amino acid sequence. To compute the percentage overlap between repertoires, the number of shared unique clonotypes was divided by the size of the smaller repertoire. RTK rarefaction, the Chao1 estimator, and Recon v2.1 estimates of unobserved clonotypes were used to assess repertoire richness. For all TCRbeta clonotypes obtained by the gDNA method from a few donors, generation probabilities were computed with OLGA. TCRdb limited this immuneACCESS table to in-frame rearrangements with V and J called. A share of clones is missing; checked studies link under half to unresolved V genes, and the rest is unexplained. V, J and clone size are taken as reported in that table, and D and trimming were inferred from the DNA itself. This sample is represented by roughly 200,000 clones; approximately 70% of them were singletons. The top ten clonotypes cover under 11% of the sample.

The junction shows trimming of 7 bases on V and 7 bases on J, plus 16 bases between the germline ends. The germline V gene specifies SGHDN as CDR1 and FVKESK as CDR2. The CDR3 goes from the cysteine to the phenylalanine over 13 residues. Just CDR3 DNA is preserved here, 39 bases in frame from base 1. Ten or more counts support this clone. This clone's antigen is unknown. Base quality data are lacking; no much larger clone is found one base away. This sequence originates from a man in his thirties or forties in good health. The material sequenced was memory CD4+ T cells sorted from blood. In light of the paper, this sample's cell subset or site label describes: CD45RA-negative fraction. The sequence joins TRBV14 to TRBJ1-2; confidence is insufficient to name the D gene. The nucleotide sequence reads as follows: TGTGCCAGCAATAGTATAGGGAGCGGTGGCTACACCTTC. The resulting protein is CASNSIGSGGYTF.